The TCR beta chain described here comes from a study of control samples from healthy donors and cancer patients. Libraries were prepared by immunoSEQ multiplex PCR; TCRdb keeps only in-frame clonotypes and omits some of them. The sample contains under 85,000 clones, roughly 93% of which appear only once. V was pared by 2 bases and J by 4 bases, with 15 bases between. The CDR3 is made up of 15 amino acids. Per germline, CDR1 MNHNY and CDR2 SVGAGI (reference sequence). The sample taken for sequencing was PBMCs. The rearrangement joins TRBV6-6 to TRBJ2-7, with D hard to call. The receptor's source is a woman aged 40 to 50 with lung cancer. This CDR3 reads CASSYPTEAVYEQYF. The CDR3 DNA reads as TGTGCCAGCAGTTACCCAACCGAGGCGGTATACGAGCAGTACTTC.